The entry below describes one T cell receptor beta chain. The data were taken from a study of patients and donors after allogeneic stem cell transplantation. V was cut by 0 bases and J by 7 bases, with 12 bases left in between. The CDR3 spans 14 residues. CDR1 is MNHEY, CDR2 SVGAGI, per germline. TCRdb reprocessed the RT-PCR reads with MiXCR, giving one entry per CDR3 protein. The table includes approximately 170,000 distinct CDR3 sequences, more than 20% detected once. J is TRBJ2-5 and V is TRBV6-5; the D is unclear. Sequencing was done on a sample of blood, either unsorted or a sorted T cell fraction (not recorded which). This receptor was taken from a human donor who was either an allogeneic HSCT recipient or a stem cell or donor lymphocyte infusion donor (not recorded which). It is not recorded whose cells these are; they may come from a transplant donor. CDR3 bases: TGTGCCAGCAGTTACTCTCAACTAAAGGGGACCCAGTACTTC. Translation: CASSYSQLKGTQYF.